This TCR beta chain stems from a study of PD-1 blockade in classical Hodgkin lymphoma. Overall study: Nivolumab was given intravenously to patients at 3 mg/kg every 2 weeks. Whole-study findings and limits: Relapsed/refractory patients reportedly had lower baseline diversity than newly diagnosed patients. Lower baseline TCR diversity marked trial partial responders and progressors.

Every single patient, without exception, relapsed after autologous stem cell transplantation, and brentuximab vedotin exposure varied. Some clones are missing from TCRdb's copy, which holds only in-frame ones; the method was immunoSEQ multiplex PCR. The profile shows about 58,000 clones, more than 85% of them singletons. The count of this clone is one. The antigen remains undetermined. The sequence was obtained from a human donor with classical Hodgkin lymphoma. The sample here was peripheral blood mononuclear cells (PBMCs), taken before the second cycle of nivolumab.

The CDR3 region is CASRGQGQGEAFF. In DNA form, the CDR3 reads TGTGCCAGCAGGGGACAGGGGCAGGGTGAAGCTTTCTTT. The V and J genes are TRBV7-2 and TRBJ1-1; TRBD1 matches 10 bases. There are 13 residues in the CDR3. The germline V gene has CDR1 SGHTA and CDR2 FQGNSA. The ends lost 6 bases at V and 7 bases at J; junction bases unmatched: 5.